This T cell receptor beta chain was profiled in a study of early T cells in non-severe SARS-CoV-2 infection. Study at large: From unsorted whole blood, bulk RNA was sequenced, and the chains remained unpaired. The study's findings and limits: Using VDJdb, the matching emphasized anti-spike CD8 responses while missing private and CD4 specificities.

Unique molecular identifiers (one per individual cDNA molecule) were attached. TCRdb itself ran the 5' RACE reads through MiXCR, one entry per CDR3 protein. The table records tens of thousands of distinct CDR3 sequences, 15% to 18% of them present only once. This clonotype was counted only a few times. The antigen remains unidentified. V dropped 0 bases and J dropped 5 bases, with 10 bases sitting between them. Germline loops: CDR1 MNHNS, CDR2 SASEGT. The CDR3 has 14 residues. The sequence derives from an adult who was a healthcare worker with PCR-confirmed SARS-CoV-2 infection or an uninfected control (not recorded which). The rearrangement links TRBV6-1 to TRBJ1-1; D unclear. The specimen was whole blood. CDR3 amino acids: CASSEAYAATEAFF. In DNA, the CDR3 is TGTGCCAGCAGTGAAGCGTATGCAGCAACTGAAGCTTTCTTT.